Listed below are T cell receptor beta chains from one sample, sequenced in a study of shared clonotypes between healthy human individuals. Sequencing used immunoSEQ multiplex PCR; TCRdb keeps in-frame clones, though not all of them. The repertoire has roughly 2 million clones, roughly 94% of them found once; the top ten carry 0.1% to 0.15%. The specimen was naive CD4+ T cells sorted from blood. These receptors originate from a man between 18 and 29 years old in good health. The CDR3 runs from the conserved cysteine through the conserved F or W. The D gene is left open where the match is weak. Size values are once, few and many counts, or a class for expanded clones, and some rows have none.

V gene	clone size	D gene	J gene	CDR3 DNA	CDR3 protein
TRBV13	-	TRBD1	TRBJ1-2	TGTGCCAGCAGCTTGTCGGGACAGGGGCATGGCTACACCTTC	CASSLSGQGHGYTF
TRBV19	-	-	TRBJ1-5	TGTGCCACCACCCCCGTCTCCAATAGCAATCAGCCCCAGCATTTT	CATTPVSNSNQPQHF
TRBV7-2	-	TRBD1	TRBJ1-5	TGTGCCAGCAGCTTAGGGACAGGGAAACAGCCCCAGCATTTT	CASSLGTGKQPQHF
TRBV6-5	-	-	TRBJ2-5	TGTGCCAGCAGTTACTCGATATCAGGGGAGACCCAGTACTTC	CASSYSISGETQYF
TRBV5-4	-	TRBD1	TRBJ2-2	TGTGCCAGCAGCGTGGGACAGGGATTAAACACCGGGGAGCTGTTTTTT	CASSVGQGLNTGELFF
TRBV27	-	-	TRBJ1-1	TGTGCCAGCACTAGGGGGATGAACACTGAAGCTTTCTTT	CASTRGMNTEAFF
TRBV7-6	-	-	TRBJ2-3	TGTGCCAGCAGCGCTGGGACTTCTGCGCAACTGTATTTT	CASSAGTSAQLYF
TRBV2	-	-	TRBJ1-1	TGTGCCAGCGAACAGGGGAACACTGAAGCTTTCTTT	CASEQGNTEAFF
TRBV5-4	-	-	TRBJ2-5	TGTGCCAGCAGCTTGGACCTCCCGCGGGGAGAGACCCAGTACTTC	CASSLDLPRGETQYF
TRBV18	-	-	TRBJ1-6	TGTGCCAGCTCACTAGGGAGGACAAGGGGTTCACCCCTCCACTTT	CASSLGRTRGSPLHF
TRBV12-5	-	-	TRBJ1-1	TGTGCTAGTGGTTTGCCTCCGACAGACAACACTGAAGCTTTCTTT	CASGLPPTDNTEAFF
TRBV5-1	-	-	TRBJ2-5	TGCGCCAGCAGCTTGGGAGCAGGGCGGATCCAAGAGACCCAGTACTTC	CASSLGAGRIQETQYF
TRBV7-9	once	-	TRBJ2-3	TGTGCCAGCAGCTCCCTATCCCGGGATACGCAGTATTTT	CASSSLSRDTQYF